Listed below are T cell receptor beta chains from one sample, sequenced in a study of cytomegalovirus exposure and HLA in healthy donors. The repertoire was sequenced with immunoSEQ multiplex PCR; TCRdb's copy has only in-frame clones and lacks some. This sample has fewer than 250,000 clones, with 80% to 90% found just once. The sample consisted of PBMCs. Receptor source: a man in his forties in good health and CMV-seropositive. CDR3s include the opening cysteine and the closing phenylalanine or tryptophan.

J gene: TRBJ2-3; V gene: TRBV5-1; CDR3 protein: CASSEGLAGVTDTQYF
J gene: TRBJ2-3; V gene: TRBV9; CDR3 protein: CASSVAGAADTQYF
J gene: TRBJ2-5; V gene: TRBV6-1; CDR3 protein: CASSTRAAETQYF
J gene: TRBJ1-5; V gene: TRBV6-1; CDR3 protein: CASSDKGVGSNQPQHF
J gene: TRBJ2-1; V gene: TRBV5-1; CDR3 protein: CASSLERGANEQFF
J gene: TRBJ2-5; V gene: TRBV5-1; CDR3 protein: CASSWGLALFQETQYF
J gene: TRBJ1-3; V gene: TRBV4-2; CDR3 protein: CASSQGFSGLGGNTIYF
J gene: TRBJ2-2; V gene: TRBV28; CDR3 protein: CASSPGLADTGELFF
J gene: TRBJ1-1; V gene: TRBV9; CDR3 protein: CASSEIGTGGTEAFF
J gene: TRBJ1-1; V gene: TRBV30; CDR3 protein: CAWSVLLNTEAFF
J gene: TRBJ2-7; V gene: TRBV6-5; CDR3 protein: CASSGGTSFYEQYF
J gene: TRBJ1-4; V gene: TRBV6-6; CDR3 protein: CAIRGGGNEKLFF
J gene: TRBJ1-5; V gene: TRBV7-2; CDR3 protein: CASSSGRRVGQPQHF
J gene: TRBJ2-7; V gene: TRBV11-2; CDR3 protein: CASSLETTSGIYEQYF
J gene: TRBJ1-5; V gene: TRBV19; CDR3 protein: CASSIGGQARSKPQHF
J gene: TRBJ2-2; V gene: TRBV7-8; CDR3 protein: CASSFVPRQILKGELFF
J gene: TRBJ2-7; V gene: TRBV28; CDR3 protein: CASSLIGSGTGNHEQYF
J gene: TRBJ2-3; V gene: TRBV7-2; CDR3 protein: CASSLGLAQADTQYF
J gene: TRBJ2-1; V gene: TRBV6-1; CDR3 protein: CALRGQGAAGQFF
J gene: TRBJ2-7; V gene: TRBV9; CDR3 protein: CASSAGYTYEQYF
J gene: TRBJ2-5; V gene: TRBV2; CDR3 protein: CASSGQPGQGLETQYF
J gene: TRBJ1-2; V gene: TRBV5-1; CDR3 protein: CASSLDRSNYGYTF
J gene: TRBJ2-1; V gene: TRBV9; CDR3 protein: CASSVDPRGIDNEQFF
J gene: TRBJ2-3; V gene: TRBV29-1; CDR3 protein: CSVEDRGARPDTQYF
J gene: TRBJ2-4; V gene: TRBV18; CDR3 protein: CASSSPLAATKNIQYF
J gene: TRBJ2-2; V gene: TRBV28; CDR3 protein: CASSPPPSGNTGELFF
J gene: TRBJ1-1; V gene: TRBV11-2; CDR3 protein: CASSLAGAGTEAFF
J gene: TRBJ1-2; V gene: TRBV19; CDR3 protein: CASSPRRGYGYTF
J gene: TRBJ1-1; V gene: TRBV10-3; CDR3 protein: CAIKAGGGAFF
J gene: TRBJ2-2; V gene: TRBV9; CDR3 protein: CASSRLAGDFDLGELFF
J gene: TRBJ2-3; V gene: TRBV10-2; CDR3 protein: CASSASGTSGGSTDTQYF
J gene: TRBJ2-7; V gene: TRBV30; CDR3 protein: CAWGDRVGDHEQYF
J gene: TRBJ2-4; V gene: TRBV10-2; CDR3 protein: CASSITTGSVAKNIQYF
J gene: TRBJ2-2; V gene: TRBV9; CDR3 protein: CASSVEGVGTGELFF
J gene: TRBJ2-1; V gene: TRBV5-6; CDR3 protein: CASSLVAGVEQFF
J gene: TRBJ1-2; V gene: TRBV27; CDR3 protein: CASSPGQGLGGYTF
J gene: TRBJ2-1; V gene: TRBV6-5; CDR3 protein: CASSPPLGNKQFF
J gene: TRBJ2-1; V gene: TRBV7-3; CDR3 protein: CASSVAGNEQFF
J gene: TRBJ2-1; V gene: TRBV20-1; CDR3 protein: CSHIGRNEQFF
J gene: TRBJ2-2; V gene: TRBV5-1; CDR3 protein: CASSSTGNTGELFF
J gene: TRBJ2-5; V gene: TRBV6-5; CDR3 protein: CASSFLTSGTQETQYF
J gene: TRBJ2-1; V gene: TRBV9; CDR3 protein: CASSVGLAGAYNEQFF
J gene: TRBJ2-7; V gene: TRBV11-2; CDR3 protein: CASSSGTGGYEQYF
J gene: TRBJ2-3; V gene: TRBV5-1; CDR3 protein: CASSSGLAVGTPTDTQYF
J gene: TRBJ2-1; V gene: TRBV7-2; CDR3 protein: CASSLERLVVNEQFF
J gene: TRBJ1-1; V gene: TRBV6-6; CDR3 protein: CASSLQGAEAFF